This T cell receptor beta chain was captured by sequencing in a study of T cells in Graves' hyperthyroidism and ophthalmopathy. Newly diagnosed hyperthyroidism patients aged 18 to 65 years had disease lasting under 2 months. The germline V gene encodes CDR1 KGHSH and CDR2 LQKENI. Trimming removed 2 bases from V and 1 base from J, with 6 bases in between. The CDR3 extends over 14 amino acids. Amplification of TCR beta CDR3 regions used RNA as the template. A set of HTBI primers served as the primers for a first-round RT-PCR of the TCR CDR3. Via MiXCR, TCRdb re-called the multiplex PCR reads, giving one row per CDR3 protein. The sample contains hundreds of thousands of distinct CDR3 sequences, approximately 14% of which appear only once. Ten or more counts support this clonotype.

The chain uses TRBV18 and TRBJ1-5; D unresolved. The sequencing sample was made of blood. The receptor was isolated from a woman under 30 with Graves' hyperthyroidism. Written as DNA, the CDR3 is TGTGCCAGCTCACCAGAGCTGAGCAATCAGCCCCAGCATTTT. Translating it yields CASSPELSNQPQHF.